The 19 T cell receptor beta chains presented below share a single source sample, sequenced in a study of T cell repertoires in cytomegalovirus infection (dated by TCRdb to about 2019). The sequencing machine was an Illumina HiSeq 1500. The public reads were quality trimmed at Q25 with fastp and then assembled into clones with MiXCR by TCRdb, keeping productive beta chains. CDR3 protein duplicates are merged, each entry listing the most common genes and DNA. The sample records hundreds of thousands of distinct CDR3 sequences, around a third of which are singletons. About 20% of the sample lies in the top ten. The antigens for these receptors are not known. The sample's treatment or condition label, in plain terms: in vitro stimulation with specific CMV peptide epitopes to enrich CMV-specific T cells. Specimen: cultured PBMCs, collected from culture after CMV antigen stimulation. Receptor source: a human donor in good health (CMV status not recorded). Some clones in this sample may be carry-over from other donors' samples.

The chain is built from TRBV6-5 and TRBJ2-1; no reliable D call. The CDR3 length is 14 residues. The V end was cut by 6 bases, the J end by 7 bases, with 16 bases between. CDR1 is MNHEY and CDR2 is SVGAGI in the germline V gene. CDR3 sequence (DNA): TGTGCCAGCAGACGTTATATTTCATCGAATGAGCAGTTCTTC. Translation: CASRRYISSNEQFF.

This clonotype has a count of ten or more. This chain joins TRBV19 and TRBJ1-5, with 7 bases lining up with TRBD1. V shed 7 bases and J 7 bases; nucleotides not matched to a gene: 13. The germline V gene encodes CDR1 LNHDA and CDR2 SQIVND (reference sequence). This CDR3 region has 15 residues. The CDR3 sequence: CASTTSGGGVQPQHF. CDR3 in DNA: TGTGCCAGTACCACATCAGGAGGGGGCGTCCAGCCCCAGCATTTT.

The CDR3 DNA reads TGTGCCAGCAGTTTATGGGGGAAAGGGACTGAAGCTTTCTTT. It codes for CASSLWGKGTEAFF. The chain has TRBV12-3 or TRBV12-4 and TRBJ1-1; possible D gene TRBD1, 5 bases. V was trimmed by 2 bases and J by 5 bases, leaving 12 bases between them. The CDR3 has 14 residues.

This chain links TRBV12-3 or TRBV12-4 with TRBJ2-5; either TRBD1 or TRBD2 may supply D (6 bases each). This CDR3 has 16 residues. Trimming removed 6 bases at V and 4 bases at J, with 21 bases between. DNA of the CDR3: TGTGCCAGCAGCCCGCTAACTGGGGGGCAGGGAGAGACCCAGTACTTC. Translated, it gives CASSPLTGGQGETQYF.

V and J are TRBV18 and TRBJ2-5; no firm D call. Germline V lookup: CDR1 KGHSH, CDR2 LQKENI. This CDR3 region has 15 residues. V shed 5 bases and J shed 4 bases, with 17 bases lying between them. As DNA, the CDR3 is TGTGCCAGCTCAACCAGCGCCGTTGGGTTAGAGACCCAGTACTTC. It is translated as CASSTSAVGLETQYF. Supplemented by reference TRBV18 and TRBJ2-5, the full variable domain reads NAGVMQNPRHLVRRRGQEARLRCSPMKGHSHVYWYRQLPEEGLKFMVYLQKENIIDESGMPKERFSAEFPKEGPSILRIQQVVRGDSAAYFCASSTSAVGLETQYFGPGTRLLVL.

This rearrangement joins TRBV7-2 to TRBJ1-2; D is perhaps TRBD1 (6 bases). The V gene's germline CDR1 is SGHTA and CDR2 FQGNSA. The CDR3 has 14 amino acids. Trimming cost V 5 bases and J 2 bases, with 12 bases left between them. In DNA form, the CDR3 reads TGTGCCAGCAGCCCCCAGACAGGAAACTATGGCTACACCTTC. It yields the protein CASSPQTGNYGYTF.

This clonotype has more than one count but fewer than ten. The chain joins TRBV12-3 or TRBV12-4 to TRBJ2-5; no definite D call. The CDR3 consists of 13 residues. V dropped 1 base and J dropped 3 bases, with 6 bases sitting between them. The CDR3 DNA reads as TGTGCCAGCAGTTTAGTTACCAAAGAGACCCAGTACTTC. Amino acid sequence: CASSLVTKETQYF.

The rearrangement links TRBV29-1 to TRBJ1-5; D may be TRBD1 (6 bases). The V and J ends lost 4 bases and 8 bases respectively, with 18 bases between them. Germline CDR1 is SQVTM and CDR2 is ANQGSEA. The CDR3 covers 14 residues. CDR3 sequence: CSVVFPGVGEPQHF. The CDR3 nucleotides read TGCAGCGTTGTCTTCCCAGGGGTAGGAGAGCCCCAGCATTTT.

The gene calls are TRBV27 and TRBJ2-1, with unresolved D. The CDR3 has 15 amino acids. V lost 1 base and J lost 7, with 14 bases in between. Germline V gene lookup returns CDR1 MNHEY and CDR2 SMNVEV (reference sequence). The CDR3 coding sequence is TGTGCCAGCAGTTTATGGATTGGGTCTGGTAATGAGCAGTTCTTC. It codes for CASSLWIGSGNEQFF.

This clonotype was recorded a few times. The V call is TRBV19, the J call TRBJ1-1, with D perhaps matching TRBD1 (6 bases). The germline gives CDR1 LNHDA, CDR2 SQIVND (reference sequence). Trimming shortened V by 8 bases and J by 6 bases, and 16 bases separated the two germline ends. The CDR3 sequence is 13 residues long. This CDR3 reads CASGRTGLPEAFF. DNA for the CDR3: TGTGCCAGTGGCCGTACAGGGCTCCCTGAAGCTTTCTTT.

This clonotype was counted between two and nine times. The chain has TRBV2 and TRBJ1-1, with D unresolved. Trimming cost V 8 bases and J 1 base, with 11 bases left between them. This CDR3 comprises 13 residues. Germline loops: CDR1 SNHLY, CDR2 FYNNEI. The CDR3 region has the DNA TGTGCCAGCTGGAAGGACGGGAACACTGAAGCTTTCTTT. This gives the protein CASWKDGNTEAFF.

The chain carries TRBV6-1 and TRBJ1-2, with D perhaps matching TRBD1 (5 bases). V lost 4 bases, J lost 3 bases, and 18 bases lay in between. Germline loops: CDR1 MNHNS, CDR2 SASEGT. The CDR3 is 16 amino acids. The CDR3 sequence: CASSATGPGTYYGYTF. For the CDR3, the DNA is TGTGCCAGCAGTGCAACCGGGCCGGGGACCTACTATGGCTACACCTTC.

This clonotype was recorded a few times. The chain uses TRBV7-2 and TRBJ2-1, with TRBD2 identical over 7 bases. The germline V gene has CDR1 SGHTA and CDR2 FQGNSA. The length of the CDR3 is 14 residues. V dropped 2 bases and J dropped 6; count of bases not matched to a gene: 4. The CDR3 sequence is CASSLNSGANEQFF. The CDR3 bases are TGTGCCAGCAGCTTAAACAGCGGGGCCAATGAGCAGTTCTTC.

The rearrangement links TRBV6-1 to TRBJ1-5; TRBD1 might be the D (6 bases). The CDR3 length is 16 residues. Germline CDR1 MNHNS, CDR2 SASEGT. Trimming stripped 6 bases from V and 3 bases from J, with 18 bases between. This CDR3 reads CASRKNPGQNNQPQHF. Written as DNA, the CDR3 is TGTGCCAGCAGGAAAAACCCAGGACAGAACAATCAGCCCCAGCATTTT.

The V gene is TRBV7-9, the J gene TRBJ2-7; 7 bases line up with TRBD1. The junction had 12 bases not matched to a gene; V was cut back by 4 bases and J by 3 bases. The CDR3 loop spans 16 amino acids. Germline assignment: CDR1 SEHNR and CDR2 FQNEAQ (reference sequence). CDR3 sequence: CASSSRPRDRVYEQYF. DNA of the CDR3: TGTGCCAGCAGCTCGCGGCCCCGGGACAGAGTCTACGAGCAGTACTTC.

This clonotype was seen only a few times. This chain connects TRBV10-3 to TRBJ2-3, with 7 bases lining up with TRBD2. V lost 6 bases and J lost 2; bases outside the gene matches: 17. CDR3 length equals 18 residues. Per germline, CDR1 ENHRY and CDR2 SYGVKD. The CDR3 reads CAIRGLAGTDGDTDTQYF. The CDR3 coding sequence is TGTGCCATCAGAGGATTAGCGGGTACGGACGGGGACACAGATACGCAGTATTTT.

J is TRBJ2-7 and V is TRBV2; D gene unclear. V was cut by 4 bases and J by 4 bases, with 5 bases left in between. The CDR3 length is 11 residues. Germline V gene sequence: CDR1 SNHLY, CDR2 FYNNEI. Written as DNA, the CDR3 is TGTGCCAGCAGTGTTCAGTACGAGCAGTACTTC. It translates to CASSVQYEQYF.

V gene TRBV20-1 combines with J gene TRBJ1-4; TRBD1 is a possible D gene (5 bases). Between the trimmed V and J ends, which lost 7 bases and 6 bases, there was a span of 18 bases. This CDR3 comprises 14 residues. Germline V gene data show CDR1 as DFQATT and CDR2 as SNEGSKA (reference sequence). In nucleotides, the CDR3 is TGCAGTGAAGGAGGCACCAGGGTAGATGAAAAACTGTTTTTT. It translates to CSEGGTRVDEKLFF.

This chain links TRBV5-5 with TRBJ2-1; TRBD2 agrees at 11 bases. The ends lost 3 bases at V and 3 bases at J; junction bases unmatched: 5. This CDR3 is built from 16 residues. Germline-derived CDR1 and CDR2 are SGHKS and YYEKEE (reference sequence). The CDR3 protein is CASSSTSGSYYNEQFF. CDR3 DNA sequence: TGTGCCAGCAGCTCTACTAGCGGGAGCTACTACAATGAGCAGTTCTTC.